A single sample is the source of the 19 T cell receptor beta chains below, sequenced in a study of shared clonotypes between healthy human individuals. Sequencing was performed with immunoSEQ multiplex PCR; in TCRdb, only in-frame clones are kept and a portion is missing. Of 450,000 to 600,000 clones listed, 70% to 80% are singletons. The sequencing sample was made of PBMCs. The origin of the receptors is a woman aged 40-49 years in good health. Some clones in this sample may be carry-over from other donors' samples.

The J gene is TRBJ1-4, the V gene TRBV4-2; 8 bases match TRBD1. This CDR3 has 15 amino acids. Germline CDR1 reads LGHNA; CDR2 reads YNFKEQ. After removal of 4 bases from V and 6 bases from J, the junction contained 7 bases not matched to a gene. In nucleotides, the CDR3 is TGTGCCAGCAGCCGTCCGGCAGGGGGCTATGAAAAACTGTTTTTT. Translation: CASSRPAGGYEKLFF.

The rearrangement uses TRBV6-5 and TRBJ1-5; D is undetermined. This CDR3 region has 15 residues. Germline V gene data show CDR1 as MNHEY and CDR2 as SVGAGI. V was trimmed by 6 bases and J by 2 bases, leaving 14 bases between them. The chain's CDR3 is CASSQTSRGNQPQHF. CDR3 nucleotide sequence: TGTGCCAGCAGCCAGACCTCACGGGGCAATCAGCCCCAGCATTTT.

This sequence joins TRBV5-1 and TRBJ2-1; TRBD2 aligns across 14 bases. CDR3 length: 18 amino acids. V lost 3 bases and J lost 3; bases outside the gene matches: 8. Germline loops: CDR1 SGHRS, CDR2 YFSETQ. The CDR3 nucleotides read TGCGCCAGCAGCTCTACGACTAGCGGGAGGGACCACTACAATGAGCAGTTCTTC. Translating gives CASSSTTSGRDHYNEQFF.

This sequence joins TRBV28 and TRBJ2-7; perhaps D is TRBD1 or TRBD2 (5 bases each). CDR3 size: 15 residues. Trimming stripped 5 bases from V and 3 bases from J, with 17 bases between. CDR1 is MDHEN and CDR2 is SYDVKM in the germline V gene. The CDR3: CASSRARDPVYEQYF. CDR3 DNA sequence: TGTGCCAGCAGTCGGGCCCGGGACCCCGTCTACGAGCAGTACTTC.

J is TRBJ2-7 and V is TRBV9, with D perhaps matching TRBD2 (5 bases). V was clipped by 4 bases and J by 4 bases, with 12 bases between them. Germline V gene data show CDR1 as SGDLS and CDR2 as YYNGEE. The CDR3 runs 13 residues. DNA of the CDR3: TGTGCCAGCAGCACGGTTCCGGGGTACGAGCAGTACTTC. It is translated as CASSTVPGYEQYF. Full variable domain (outside the CDR3, taken from reference TRBV9 and TRBJ2-7): DSGVTQTPKHLITATGQRVTLRCSPRSGDLSVYWYQQSLDQGLQFLIQYYNGEERAKGNILERFSAQQFPDLHSELNLSSLELGDSALYFCASSTVPGYEQYFGPGTRLTVT.

V gene TRBV16 combines with J gene TRBJ1-5; D is ambiguous. This CDR3 comprises 14 residues. With 2 bases removed from V and 7 bases from J, the gap between germline ends came to 12 bases. Germline loops: CDR1 KGHSY, CDR2 FQNENV. The CDR3 spells CASSQDWMGQPQHF. Written as DNA, the CDR3 is TGTGCCAGCAGCCAAGATTGGATGGGACAGCCCCAGCATTTT.

The sample holds a few counts of this clone. The V and J genes are TRBV7-3 and TRBJ1-1, with D possibly matching TRBD1 (6 bases). V lost 6 bases and J 1 base, leaving 9 bases between the germline ends. CDR3 size: 13 residues. Germline CDR1 is SGHTA and CDR2 is FQGTGA. The CDR3 DNA follows: TGTGCCAGCAGATTGGGACAGAACACTGAAGCTTTCTTT. Its protein is CASRLGQNTEAFF.

The table lists this clone with a few counts. The chain carries TRBV30 and TRBJ1-1; D is ambiguous. This CDR3 has 16 residues. Trimming pared 1 base from V and 0 bases from J, leaving 15 bases between. Germline-derived CDR1 and CDR2 are GTSNPN and SVGIG (reference sequence). As DNA, the CDR3 is TGTGCCTGGAGTGGATGGAGTTTGGGCATGAACACTGAAGCTTTCTTT. This encodes CAWSGWSLGMNTEAFF.

J is TRBJ2-7 and V is TRBV7-7; perhaps TRBD2 as D (6 bases). Per germline, CDR1 SSHAT and CDR2 FNYEAQ (reference sequence). The CDR3 contains 15 residues. Written as DNA, the CDR3 is TGTGCTAGCCCCCCCGGGACGGGAGCTTTCTACGAGCAGTACTTC. Its translation: CASPPGTGAFYEQYF. Complete variable domain (other parts from reference TRBV7-7 and TRBJ2-7): GAGVSQSPRYKVTKRGQDVTLRCDPISSHATLYWYQQALGQGPEFLTYFNYEAQPDKSGLPSDRFSAERPEGSISTLTIQRTEQRDSAMYRCASPPGTGAFYEQYFGPGTRLTVT.

Points on this clone: The junction and the germline gene differ at one end; a read error may be behind it. The V and J genes are TRBV7-3 and TRBJ2-5, with D possibly being TRBD2 (6 bases). This CDR3 region has 13 residues. The germline gives CDR1 SGHTA, CDR2 FQGTGA. The CDR3, as DNA: TGTGCCAGCGGCTTAAGGCAGGGAGGGACCCAGTACTTC. Its protein product is CASGLRQGGTQYF.

This clone appeared a single time. The rearrangement links TRBV11-2 to TRBJ2-3; 7 nucleotides line up with TRBD1. V lost 5 bases, J lost 5 bases, and 10 bases stayed unmatched. Germline CDR1 and CDR2: SGHAT and FQNNGV. The CDR3 runs 15 residues. In DNA, the CDR3 is TGTGCCAGCAGCCTACTGACAGGGACAATAGATACGCAGTATTTT. Protein product: CASSLLTGTIDTQYF.

The chain couples TRBV18 to TRBJ2-5, with a weak D call TRBD2 (5 bases). The CDR3 length is 16 residues. The V gene lost 2 bases and the J gene lost 4 bases, with 17 bases spanning the gap. CDR1 is KGHSH and CDR2 is LQKENI in the germline V gene. The CDR3 loop reads CASSPLTPYGGETQYF. CDR3 in DNA: TGTGCCAGCTCACCATTAACCCCTTACGGAGGAGAGACCCAGTACTTC.

The chain has TRBV14 and TRBJ2-1; D perhaps matches TRBD2 (7 bases). Germline CDR1 SGHDN, CDR2 FVKESK. Trimming took off 4 bases at V and 2 bases at J, with 18 bases between the two ends. This CDR3 comprises 17 residues. The CDR3 region is CASSLDRQRGAYNEQFF. CDR3 nucleotide sequence: TGTGCCAGCAGCCTTGACAGGCAACGGGGGGCCTACAATGAGCAGTTCTTC.

Concerning this clone: Within the sample, other DNA sequences also encode this same CDR3. This chain connects TRBV5-1 to TRBJ1-3, with 8 bases identical to TRBD1. Per the germline V gene, CDR1 is SGHRS and CDR2 is YFSETQ. V shed 4 bases and J 1 base; nucleotides not matched to a gene: 7. This CDR3 has 16 amino acids. The CDR3 region has the DNA TGCGCCAGCAGCGGGGGACAGGCGGGATCTGGAAACACCATATATTTT. Its protein product is CASSGGQAGSGNTIYF.

V and J are TRBV10-1 and TRBJ2-7; unclear D gene. The CDR3 is 14 amino acids. Germline assignment: CDR1 WNHNN and CDR2 SYGVQD (reference sequence). Trimming removed 4 bases from V and 2 bases from J, with 12 bases in between. The CDR3 reads CASSAGINPYEQYF. The CDR3 DNA reads TGCGCCAGCAGTGCTGGAATTAACCCCTACGAGCAGTACTTC.

Note on this clone: The sample contains more than one DNA sequence encoding this CDR3. J is TRBJ2-1 and V is TRBV18, with unresolved D. Germline V gene sequence: CDR1 KGHSH, CDR2 LQKENI. The CDR3 is 14 residues long. Deletions cut 2 bases from V and 0 bases from J, with 5 bases between. CDR3 nucleotides: TGTGCCAGCTCACCAGCGAGCTCCTACAATGAGCAGTTCTTC. Its translation: CASSPASSYNEQFF.

With respect to this clone: This sample includes further DNA sequences coding for the same CDR3. This chain joins TRBV7-2 and TRBJ1-1; D is ambiguous. Germline V gene sequence: CDR1 SGHTA, CDR2 FQGNSA. CDR3 length: 13 amino acids. With 3 bases removed from V and 5 bases from J, the gap between germline ends came to 10 bases. This CDR3 is CASSFGQSTEAFF. CDR3 sequence (DNA): TGTGCCAGCAGCTTCGGGCAGAGTACTGAAGCTTTCTTT.

V is TRBV10-3 and J is TRBJ2-6; D may be TRBD1 or TRBD2 (5 bases each). CDR1 is ENHRY, CDR2 SYGVKD, per germline. The V end lost 10 bases, the J end lost 0 bases, and 25 bases lay between the germline ends. This CDR3 contains 19 residues. CDR3 DNA: TGTGCCACCAGAACTACCCGGGACCGGAACCCCTCTGGGGCCAACGTCCTGACTTTC. Encoded protein: CATRTTRDRNPSGANVLTF.

As for this clone: A much larger clone differs from this one at a single base, so this may be a read error. The same CDR3 can be traced to other DNA sequences in this sample. The chain uses TRBV28 and TRBJ1-2, with D maybe TRBD1 (5 bases). The CDR3 has 13 amino acids. Per the germline V gene, CDR1 is MDHEN and CDR2 is SYDVKM. Between the trimmed V and J ends, which lost 4 bases and 1 base, there was a span of 7 bases. Here the CDR3 DNA reads TGTGCCAGCAGTTATGGGGGTAACTATGGCTACACCTTC. As protein: CASSYGGNYGYTF.